The rows below give T cell receptor beta chains drawn from one sample of a study of blood T cell repertoires in COVID-19. Using immunoSEQ multiplex PCR, the repertoire was profiled, and TCRdb retains in-frame clones only, with some absent. The table shows 330,000 or so clones, with roughly nine tenths occurring only once. Input material: peripheral blood. These receptors were taken from a woman aged 60-70 years with COVID-19, enrolled during active disease. Each CDR3 is given with its conserved first and last residue. The order of the fields is D gene, V gene, J gene, clone size, CDR3 protein, CDR3 DNA. The D gene is left open where the match is weak. Rows may omit the clone size; those that give it use once, few, many or a size class.

>NA|TRBV23-1|TRBJ1-6|once
CASSGQLSSYNSPLHF
TGCGCCAGCAGCGGACAGTTGAGCTCCTATAATTCACCCCTCCACTTT
>TRBD1|TRBV7-6|TRBJ1-2|NA
CASSPSTGHYGYTF
TGTGCCAGCAGCCCATCGACAGGGCACTATGGCTACACCTTC
>TRBD1|TRBV19|TRBJ1-1|NA
CASSIGGTANTEAFF
TGTGCCAGTAGTATAGGTGGGACAGCGAACACTGAAGCTTTCTTT
>NA|TRBV7-9|TRBJ1-2|NA
CASSFDGGGYTF
TGTGCCAGCAGCTTCGACGGCGGTGGCTACACCTTC
>NA|TRBV5-8|TRBJ2-7|NA
CASSSLQVTAMVTYEQYF
TGTGCCAGCAGTTCCCTCCAGGTGACGGCCATGGTTACCTACGAGCAGTACTTC
>TRBD2|TRBV7-3|TRBJ2-3|NA
CASSRTSGGNPSTDTQYF
TGTGCCAGCAGCAGGACTAGCGGGGGGAATCCAAGCACAGATACGCAGTATTTT
>NA|TRBV27|TRBJ2-3|NA
CASSSSSDTQYF
TGTGCCAGCAGTTCCTCCTCAGATACGCAGTATTTT
>NA|TRBV21-1|TRBJ2-1|NA
CASSHNSGSSGGLNEQFF
TGTGCCAGCAGCCATAACTCGGGTTCGTCAGGGGGCCTCAATGAGCAGTTCTTC
>NA|TRBV12-3/TRBV12-4|TRBJ1-2|NA
CASSLFAGSGYTF
TGTGCCAGCAGTTTATTCGCAGGGTCCGGCTACACCTTC
>TRBD2|TRBV6-5|TRBJ2-3|NA
CASRDLSGGRDTQYF
TGTGCCAGCAGGGACCTTAGCGGGGGACGAGATACGCAGTATTTT
>TRBD1|TRBV7-2|TRBJ1-2|NA
CASSSRTGGFQGYTF
TGTGCCAGCAGCTCAAGGACAGGGGGCTTTCAGGGCTACACCTTC
>NA|TRBV15|TRBJ2-1|NA
CATVQNLGVGEQFF
TGTGCCACCGTCCAGAATCTAGGAGTTGGTGAGCAGTTCTTC
>NA|TRBV5-4|TRBJ2-7|NA
CASSLDGIAAGEQYF
TGTGCCAGCAGCTTGGACGGGATCGCTGCGGGAGAGCAGTACTTC
>NA|TRBV2|TRBJ1-6|NA
CASDPGPDRSPLHF
TGTGCCAGCGATCCGGGTCCGGATCGGTCACCCCTCCACTTT
>TRBD1|TRBV6-5|TRBJ2-7|NA
CASSPGGTGGYEQYF
TGTGCCAGCAGCCCCGGAGGGACAGGGGGCTACGAGCAGTACTTC
>NA|TRBV11-3|TRBJ1-1|NA
CASSLGRGANTEAFF
TGTGCCAGCAGCTTAGGTCGGGGAGCGAACACTGAAGCTTTCTTT
>TRBD1|TRBV29-1|TRBJ1-2|once
CSTRWWGQGAAYGYTF
TGCAGCACCCGCTGGTGGGGACAGGGGGCGGCCTATGGCTACACCTTC
>TRBD1|TRBV4-2|TRBJ1-2|NA
CASSRPGQGANYGYTF
TGTGCCAGCAGCCGCCCGGGACAGGGGGCGAACTATGGCTACACCTTC
>NA|TRBV5-4|TRBJ2-1|NA
CASSSPYQAQALRGGNEQFF
TGTGCCAGCAGCTCCCCGTATCAGGCCCAGGCCCTCCGTGGGGGGAATGAGCAGTTCTTC
>TRBD1|TRBV23-1|TRBJ2-1|NA
CASSPPRTGTADNEQFF
TGCGCCAGCAGTCCGCCGCGGACCGGGACAGCAGACAATGAGCAGTTCTTC
>NA|TRBV29-1|TRBJ2-7|NA
CSVQRGYEQYF
TGCAGCGTCCAAAGGGGCTACGAGCAGTACTTC
>NA|TRBV6-1|TRBJ1-2|NA
CASSEQGTPIYGYTF
TGTGCCAGCAGTGAACAGGGGACACCAATCTATGGCTACACCTTC
>TRBD1|TRBV28|TRBJ1-3|NA
CASSFQDRGNTIYF
TGTGCCAGCAGTTTTCAGGACAGGGGAAACACCATATATTTT
>NA|TRBV12-5|TRBJ2-3|NA
CASGLASTDTQYF
TGTGCTAGTGGTTTAGCGAGCACAGATACGCAGTATTTT
>TRBD1|TRBV18|TRBJ2-5|NA
CASSPGQQETQYF
TGTGCCAGCTCACCGGGACAGCAAGAGACCCAGTACTTC
>TRBD1|TRBV27|TRBJ1-1|NA
CASSPRGLGNTEAFF
TGTGCCAGCAGCCCGAGGGGGCTGGGGAACACTGAAGCTTTCTTT
>NA|TRBV11-2|TRBJ1-2|NA
CASSHTQGKDYGYTF
TGTGCCAGCAGCCACACTCAGGGGAAGGACTATGGCTACACCTTC
>NA|TRBV7-5|TRBJ2-5|NA
CARSLAQWWFHGVGTQYF
TGTGCCAGAAGCTTAGCGCAATGGTGGTTCCACGGGGTAGGGACCCAGTACTTC
>TRBD1|TRBV5-1|TRBJ1-2|NA
CASSSGTGGLYGYTF
TGCGCCAGCAGCTCCGGGACAGGGGGACTTTATGGCTACACCTTC
>NA|TRBV3-1/TRBV3-2|TRBJ1-4|NA
CASSQVTAPNEKLFF
TGTGCCAGCAGCCAAGTAACAGCTCCTAATGAAAAACTGTTTTTT
>NA|TRBV2|TRBJ1-2|few
CARRVDYGYTF
TGTGCTCGGAGGGTCGACTATGGCTACACCTTC
>NA|TRBV11-2|TRBJ1-6|few
CASSPPMSNSPLHF
TGTGCCAGCAGCCCCCCCATGTCCAATTCACCCCTCCACTTT
>NA|TRBV7-9|TRBJ1-1|NA
CASTPGGTRTEAFF
TGTGCCAGCACCCCGGGAGGGACAAGGACTGAAGCTTTCTTT
>TRBD1|TRBV6-5|TRBJ1-2|NA
CASSYLTGGRGYTF
TGTGCCAGCAGTTATTTGACAGGGGGGCGAGGCTACACCTTC
>TRBD1|TRBV14|TRBJ1-4|NA
CASSRTGGFLGYEKLFF
TGTGCCAGCAGCCGGACAGGGGGCTTTCTCGGATATGAAAAACTGTTTTTT
>NA|TRBV23-1|TRBJ2-3|NA
CASSQRGNKPSTDTQYF
TGCGCCAGCAGTCAACGGGGGAATAAACCTAGCACAGATACGCAGTATTTT
>NA|TRBV7-3|TRBJ1-5|NA
CASSRRGGQPQHF
TGTGCCAGCAGCCGGAGGGGCGGTCAGCCCCAGCATTTT